Here is one TCR beta chain with its context. The sample originates from a study of blood T cell repertoires in COVID-19. Study background: Italy, Spain and the United States were the sources of the convalescent and acute COVID-19 samples. The cDNA or gDNA used as material had been derived from T cells, B-cell-depleted T cells, or PBMCs.

The authors' processing: Nucleated cell number was recorded as an estimate derived from reference gene primer amplification. Profiled with immunoSEQ multiplex PCR; TCRdb holds only in-frame clones, not every one. V and J calls and clone size come straight from that table; D and trimming were deduced from the DNA. The sample lists roughly 25,000 clones, 75% to 85% occurring once. Germline V lookup: CDR1 SGHKS, CDR2 YYEKEE (reference sequence). This CDR3 has 14 residues. V lost 0 bases, J lost 7 bases, and 10 bases lay in between. This TCR came from a human donor in a cohort sampled during active COVID-19. Sequencing was performed on peripheral blood. The rearrangement uses TRBV5-5 and TRBJ1-4; D is unclear. As DNA, the CDR3 is TGTGCCAGCAGCTTGGATGGAGGAGGTGAAAAACTGTTTTTT. This translates into CASSLDGGGEKLFF.